These 30 T cell receptor beta chains were sequenced from one sample in a study of shared clonotypes between healthy human individuals. TCRdb's table, derived via immunoSEQ multiplex PCR, lists solely in-frame clones and lacks some. The sample holds about 1.1 million clones; approximately 77% are singletons and the top ten take approximately 0.9%. The sequenced sample was memory CD4+ T cells from PBMCs. The subset here: CD45RA-negative fraction. These receptors all stem from a young man in good health. Some clones in this sample may be carry-over from other donors' samples.

The chain is built from TRBV11-1 and TRBJ1-1; TRBD1 is a possible D gene (5 bases). Germline V lookup: CDR1 SGHAT, CDR2 FQDESV (reference sequence). The CDR3 contains 14 residues. Trimming took 4 bases from V and 2 from J, leaving 11 bases between them. CDR3 protein: CASSSGLSNTEAFF. CDR3 coding DNA: TGTGCCAGCAGCTCGGGGCTTTCCAACACTGAAGCTTTCTTT.

Concerning this clone: In the same sample, other DNA sequences code for this CDR3. The V gene is TRBV2, the J gene TRBJ1-5; D not resolved. V gave up 6 bases and J gave up 2 bases, with 8 bases separating them. The CDR3 spans 13 residues. Germline values: CDR1 SNHLY, CDR2 FYNNEI. CDR3: CASRREGNQPQHF. Written as DNA, the CDR3 is TGTGCCAGCAGGCGGGAGGGCAATCAGCCCCAGCATTTT.

The chain carries TRBV6-1 and TRBJ1-2, with 10 bases that match TRBD1. Losses at the gene ends were 0 bases for V and 10 bases for J; bases not matched to a gene: 2. Germline CDR1 reads MNHNS; CDR2 reads SASEGT. The CDR3 length is 13 residues. For the CDR3, the DNA is TGTGCCAGCAGTGAAGCGGGACAGGGGCTCTACACCTTC. Its protein is CASSEAGQGLYTF.

This chain joins TRBV11-2 and TRBJ2-1; TRBD2 agrees at 10 bases. This CDR3 contains 18 residues. J gave up 1 base and V 3 bases, and 9 bases lay outside the gene matches. Germline V CDR1 and CDR2: SGHAT, FQNNGV. In DNA, the CDR3 is TGTGCCAGCAGCTTCCCTAGCGGGAGCCGGAGGTCCTACAATGAGCAGTTCTTC. Its translation: CASSFPSGSRRSYNEQFF.

This chain connects TRBV5-1 to TRBJ1-1, with D unclear. The germline gives CDR1 SGHRS, CDR2 YFSETQ. The CDR3 is 15 amino acids. Between the trimmed V and J ends, which lost 3 bases and 4 bases, there was a span of 16 bases. The CDR3 DNA reads TGCGCCAGCAGCTCGGGATATGGGGTGAGCACTGAAGCTTTCTTT. It yields the protein CASSSGYGVSTEAFF.

The chain joins TRBV5-1 to TRBJ2-2, with TRBD2 identical over 7 bases. The CDR3 contains 17 residues. In germline, CDR1 is SGHRS, CDR2 YFSETQ. V trimming: 0 bases; J trimming: 1 base; junction bases outside the gene matches: 6. DNA of the CDR3: TGCGCCAGCAGCTTGGATTCGACTAGCAGGAACACCGGGGAGCTGTTTTTT. Translating gives CASSLDSTSRNTGELFF.

This sequence joins TRBV7-9 and TRBJ1-2; a possible D gene is TRBD1 (6 bases). The CDR3 runs to 14 residues. CDR1 SEHNR and CDR2 FQNEAQ come from the germline V gene (reference sequence). V was trimmed by 5 bases and J by 8 bases, leaving 18 bases between them. The CDR3 bases are TGTGCCAGCAGCCCCCTCACGGACAGTTCGGGCTACACCTTC. Translating it yields CASSPLTDSSGYTF. The full variable domain, in which reference TRBV7-9 and TRBJ1-2 provide the parts outside the CDR3, is DTGVSQNPRHKITKRGQNVTFRCDPISEHNRLYWYRQTLGQGPEFLTYFQNEAQLEKSRLLSDRFSAERPKGSFSTLEIQRTEQGDSAMYLCASSPLTDSSGYTFGSGTRLTVV.

V gene TRBV27 combines with J gene TRBJ2-5; possibly TRBD1 or TRBD2 for D (6 bases each). CDR1 and CDR2 (germline): MNHEY, SMNVEV (reference sequence). CDR3 length: 15 amino acids. V was shortened by 3 bases and J by 4 bases, with 15 bases between the two germline ends. This chain's CDR3 is CASSLGGTGLETQYF. CDR3 nucleotides: TGTGCCAGCAGTTTGGGGGGTACAGGGCTAGAGACCCAGTACTTC.

The rearrangement joins TRBV7-2 to TRBJ2-2; D might be TRBD1 (6 bases). The CDR3 runs to 14 residues. Germline V CDR1 and CDR2: SGHTA, FQGNSA. The V gene lost 1 base and the J gene lost 6 bases, with 9 bases spanning the gap. CDR3: CASSLVSGAGELFF. Written as DNA, the CDR3 is TGTGCCAGCAGCTTAGTTTCAGGGGCCGGGGAGCTGTTTTTT.

The J gene is TRBJ2-7, the V gene TRBV28; 8 bases fit TRBD2. The CDR3 totals 15 residues. Germline V gives CDR1 MDHEN, CDR2 SYDVKM. V trimming: 1 base; J trimming: 3 bases; junction bases outside the gene matches: 5. In DNA form, the CDR3 reads TGTGCCAGCAGTTTATCGGGAGGGACCTTCTACGAGCAGTACTTC. Protein product: CASSLSGGTFYEQYF. The full variable domain, its missing parts supplied by reference TRBV28 and TRBJ2-7, is DVKVTQSSRYLVKRTGEKVFLECVQDMDHENMFWYRQDPGLGLRLIYFSYDVKMKEKGDIPEGYSVSREKKERFSLILESASTNQTSMYLCASSLSGGTFYEQYFGPGTRLTVT.

CDR3 amino acids: CASSLNPATSTDTQYF. The CDR3 DNA reads as TGTGCCAGCAGCTTAAACCCGGCAACTAGCACAGATACGCAGTATTTT. The V call is TRBV7-3, the J call TRBJ2-3, with D unresolved. This CDR3 has 16 residues. Germline V gives CDR1 SGHTA, CDR2 FQGTGA. Deletions cut 1 base from V and 0 bases from J, with 11 bases between.

The chain combines TRBV10-3 with TRBJ2-3, with 8 positions matching TRBD1. CDR1 ENHRY and CDR2 SYGVKD come from the germline V gene. The CDR3 has 16 amino acids. Unmatched junction bases numbered 7, after V lost 4 bases and J lost 1 base. CDR3 sequence reads: CAISALPGQGTDTQYF. The CDR3 DNA reads TGTGCCATCAGTGCCCTCCCGGGACAGGGCACAGATACGCAGTATTTT.

The rearrangement links TRBV6-4 to TRBJ2-7, with D possibly being TRBD1 or TRBD2 (5 bases each). CDR3 length: 21 residues. Trimming stripped 2 bases from V and 4 bases from J, with 33 bases between. CDR1 is MRHNA and CDR2 is SNTAGT in the germline V gene. The CDR3 DNA is TGTGCCAGCAGTGACCCCAGCCGGGACCAGGGCACTCCCGGCTATTTGTACGAGCAGTACTTC. Protein: CASSDPSRDQGTPGYLYEQYF.

This sequence joins TRBV5-1 and TRBJ1-1, with D possibly being TRBD1 (6 bases). Trimming took 3 bases from V and 6 from J, leaving 15 bases between them. CDR1 and CDR2 (germline): SGHRS, YFSETQ. The CDR3 sequence is 14 residues long. CDR3 residues: CASSSSSGAAEAFF. CDR3 sequence (DNA): TGCGCCAGCAGCTCGTCCTCAGGGGCAGCTGAAGCTTTCTTT.

This clone was picked up many times. The chain combines TRBV6-5 with TRBJ1-2, with 10 positions matching TRBD1. V was clipped by 6 bases and J by 6 bases; unmatched bases: 4. The CDR3 has 13 residues. Germline CDR1 and CDR2: MNHEY and SVGAGI. CDR3: CASSPTGGHGYTF. As DNA, the CDR3 is TGTGCCAGCAGCCCGACAGGGGGCCATGGCTACACCTTC.

In its sample, this clone was seen a few times. The J gene is TRBJ1-2, the V gene TRBV18; tentatively, D is TRBD1 (5 bases). This CDR3 has 14 residues. Trimming took 3 bases from V and 8 from J, leaving 16 bases between them. Per germline, CDR1 KGHSH and CDR2 LQKENI. CDR3 sequence (DNA): TGTGCCAGCTCACCTACAGGATTGCTTGGGGGCTACACCTTC. Amino acids: CASSPTGLLGGYTF.

This sequence joins TRBV28 and TRBJ2-7; 8 positions match TRBD2. V shed 6 bases, J shed 4 bases, and the junction held 11 bases outside the gene matches. CDR1 is MDHEN and CDR2 is SYDVKM in the germline V gene. This CDR3 is built from 15 residues. The CDR3 DNA follows: TGTGCCAGCAGCCCTGCGGGAGGATCCTTTTACGAGCAGTACTTC. It is translated as CASSPAGGSFYEQYF.

This clone was detected only once. With a much larger clone just one base away, this may be a read error. The chain employs TRBV2 and TRBJ2-5, with D unresolved. The V and J ends lost 4 bases and 5 bases respectively, with 8 bases between them. This CDR3 is 12 amino acids long. Germline V gene sequence: CDR1 SNHLY, CDR2 FYNNEI. The CDR3 DNA reads TGTGCCAGCAGTGTAGGGATGGAGACCCAGTACTTC. It yields the protein CASSVGMETQYF.

The V call is TRBV28, the J call TRBJ2-7, with a weak D call TRBD1 (5 bases). The CDR3 consists of 14 residues. V dropped 2 bases and J dropped 1 base, with 9 bases sitting between them. Germline CDR1 is MDHEN and CDR2 is SYDVKM. The CDR3 DNA sequence: TGTGCCAGCAGTTTAAATAGGGGATCCTACGAGCAGTACTTC. Protein product: CASSLNRGSYEQYF.

The chain has TRBV20-1 and TRBJ2-7; D perhaps matches TRBD2 (5 bases). V gave up 8 bases and J gave up 2 bases, with 10 bases separating them. The CDR3 covers 11 residues. CDR1 is DFQATT, CDR2 SNEGSKA, per germline (reference sequence). CDR3 region: CSQATTYEQYF. DNA of the CDR3: TGCAGTCAGGCGACTACCTACGAGCAGTACTTC.

The chain uses TRBV6-1 and TRBJ2-3; D might be TRBD1 or TRBD2, each matching 6 bases. CDR3 length: 15 amino acids. Trimming left V 1 base short and J 3 bases short, with 11 bases between. Germline V gene data show CDR1 as MNHNS and CDR2 as SASEGT. Written as DNA, the CDR3 is TGTGCCAGCAGTGAAGAGCAGGGGAGGACAGATACGCAGTATTTT. It yields the protein CASSEEQGRTDTQYF.

The chain uses TRBV6-5 and TRBJ2-7; D might be TRBD1 or TRBD2, each matching 5 bases. Looked up from germline, CDR1 is MNHEY and CDR2 is SVGAGI. With 2 bases removed from V and 1 base from J, the gap between germline ends came to 12 bases. The CDR3 is made up of 15 amino acids. The CDR3 DNA reads TGTGCCAGCAGTTACGTCGGGACGAAGTCCTACGAGCAGTACTTC. It specifies CASSYVGTKSYEQYF.

This clone has just a few counts. The chain links TRBV30 to TRBJ1-1, with unresolved D. This CDR3 contains 11 residues. Germline V gives CDR1 GTSNPN, CDR2 SVGIG (reference sequence). V was trimmed by 8 bases and J by 4 bases, leaving 11 bases between them. Here the CDR3 reads CARGLATEAFF. In nucleotides, the CDR3 is TGTGCCCGAGGTTTGGCCACTGAAGCTTTCTTT.

The rearrangement joins TRBV5-3 to TRBJ2-2, with 12 positions matching TRBD2. TRBV5-3 is an ORF; its function is uncertain. Trimming cost V 4 bases and J 2 bases; bases outside gene matches: 3. This CDR3 spans 16 amino acids. CDR3 DNA: TGTGCCAGAAGCCGGACTAGCGGGGAAAACACCGGGGAGCTGTTTTTT. The encoded protein is CARSRTSGENTGELFF.

The genes are TRBV7-2 and TRBJ2-3, with 14 bases fitting TRBD2. Germline CDR1 SGHTA, CDR2 FQGNSA. V was clipped by 5 bases and J by 4 bases; unmatched bases: 8. This CDR3 spans 17 amino acids. Written as DNA, the CDR3 is TGTGCCAGCAGCCTACAGGGACTAGCGGGAGCGTCAGATACGCAGTATTTT. Translation gives CASSLQGLAGASDTQYF.

V gene TRBV5-1 combines with J gene TRBJ2-7, with D uncertain. The CDR3 length is 14 residues. Trimming pared 0 bases from V and 5 bases from J, leaving 12 bases between. CDR1 and CDR2 from the germline V gene are SGHRS and YFSETQ. DNA for the CDR3: TGCGCCAGCAGCTTGGTTGGTAGAGTCGACGAGCAGTACTTC. It specifies CASSLVGRVDEQYF.

The count of this clone is one. The chain couples TRBV4-1 to TRBJ1-1; weak D call: TRBD1 (5 bases). Per the germline V gene, CDR1 is MGHRA and CDR2 is YSYEKL. The CDR3 covers 16 residues. Trimming cost V 2 bases and J 3 bases, with 16 bases left between them. The CDR3 sequence is CASSQMGGGGYTEAFF. The CDR3 region has the DNA TGCGCCAGCAGCCAAATGGGGGGAGGAGGGTACACTGAAGCTTTCTTT.

The chain's CDR3 is CASSGAGEGPSSQYF. The CDR3 DNA reads TGTGCCAGCAGTGGAGCCGGGGAGGGACCATCTTCCCAGTATTTT. This rearrangement joins TRBV28 to TRBJ2-3; 7 positions match TRBD2. The CDR3 is 15 residues long. J lost 12 bases, V lost 5 bases, and 17 bases had no gene match. Germline CDR1 is MDHEN and CDR2 is SYDVKM.

The chain couples TRBV28 to TRBJ2-1; a weak D match, TRBD1 (5 bases). This CDR3 is 15 amino acids long. Germline values: CDR1 MDHEN, CDR2 SYDVKM. V lost 2 bases, J lost 7 bases, and 15 bases lay in between. The CDR3 sequence is CASSLGAGLKNEQFF. In DNA, the CDR3 is TGTGCCAGCAGTTTAGGGGCAGGGTTGAAAAATGAGCAGTTCTTC.

The V and J genes are TRBV9 and TRBJ2-5; either TRBD1 or TRBD2 may supply D (6 bases each). The CDR3 totals 14 residues. CDR1 SGDLS and CDR2 YYNGEE come from the germline V gene. Between the trimmed V and J ends, which lost 5 bases and 7 bases, there was a span of 18 bases. CDR3 protein: CASSSSAQGWTQYF. The CDR3 nucleotides are TGTGCCAGCAGTTCTAGCGCCCAGGGGTGGACCCAGTACTTC.